These 8 T cell receptor beta chains were sequenced from one sample in a study of T cells in pancreatic ductal adenocarcinoma. Only in-frame clones appear in the TCRdb table, and some are missing; sequencing was by immunoSEQ multiplex PCR. The data hold about 100,000 clones, with around 96% observed a single time. The selected patients with pancreatic ductal adenocarcinoma had surgery but no neoadjuvant therapy. Sequenced input: PBMCs. The source of these receptors is a human donor with pancreatic ductal adenocarcinoma.

The chain links TRBV18 to TRBJ2-7, with a weak D call TRBD1 (6 bases). Germline V gene sequence: CDR1 KGHSH, CDR2 LQKENI. The CDR3 contains 13 residues. Trimming took 2 bases from V and 9 from J, leaving 14 bases between them. The CDR3 reads CASSPGRGMRQYF. CDR3 in DNA: TGTGCCAGCTCACCAGGTAGGGGGATGCGGCAGTACTTC.

The chain links TRBV9 to TRBJ2-3; perhaps TRBD2 as D (6 bases). Trimming removed 0 bases from V and 6 bases from J, with 11 bases in between. The CDR3 is 14 residues long. Germline CDR1 reads SGDLS; CDR2 reads YYNGEE. The DNA for the CDR3 is TGTGCCAGCAGCGTAGTAGCGGCTCGGGATACGCAGTATTTT. This gives the protein CASSVVAARDTQYF. Variable domain in full (rest from reference TRBV9 and TRBJ2-3): DSGVTQTPKHLITATGQRVTLRCSPRSGDLSVYWYQQSLDQGLQFLIQYYNGEERAKGNILERFSAQQFPDLHSELNLSSLELGDSALYFCASSVVAARDTQYFGPGTRLTVL.

The rearrangement links TRBV28 to TRBJ1-2, with 9 bases fitting TRBD1. V lost 8 bases, J lost 5 bases, and 3 bases stayed unmatched. Germline loops: CDR1 MDHEN, CDR2 SYDVKM. The CDR3 covers 12 residues. CDR3 protein: CASDRGLYGYTF. The CDR3 DNA sequence: TGTGCCAGCGACAGGGGGTTGTATGGCTACACCTTC.

This clone has only one observation. The J gene is TRBJ2-4, the V gene TRBV5-6; D is ambiguous. V was cut by 4 bases and J by 0 bases, with 17 bases left in between. CDR1 is SGHDT, CDR2 YYEEEE, per germline. The CDR3 extends over 17 amino acids. Written as DNA, the CDR3 is TGTGCCAGCAGCCCCTATCGGAGTAAGGAAGCCAAAAACATTCAGTACTTC. It is translated as CASSPYRSKEAKNIQYF.

V usage is TRBV5-5 and J usage is TRBJ2-3; 11 bases match TRBD2. The CDR3 has 14 amino acids. CDR1 is SGHKS and CDR2 is YYEKEE in the germline V gene (reference sequence). Germline trimming cut 3 bases from V and 4 bases from J; bases unmatched to any gene: 1. The CDR3 DNA is TGTGCCAGCAGCTCGGGACTAGCGGCAGATACGCAGTATTTT. Its protein is CASSSGLAADTQYF.

The CDR3 is CSASLRLQAFF. CDR3 sequence (DNA): TGCAGTGCTAGTCTGCGGCTCCAAGCTTTCTTT. The V and J genes are TRBV20-1 and TRBJ1-1; D is unclear. Trimming removed 3 bases from V and 9 bases from J, with 11 bases in between. There are 11 residues in the CDR3. CDR1 and CDR2 from the germline V gene are DFQATT and SNEGSKA (reference sequence).

The genes are TRBV28 and TRBJ2-3; D might be TRBD2 (6 bases). Germline V CDR1 and CDR2: MDHEN, SYDVKM. CDR3 length: 17 residues. V was clipped by 1 base and J by 6 bases, with 20 bases between them. The DNA for the CDR3 is TGTGCCAGCAGTTTATATAGGACTACGGCCGGGGACGATACGCAGTATTTT. It translates to CASSLYRTTAGDDTQYF. Drawing the rest from reference TRBV28 and TRBJ2-3, the complete variable domain is DVKVTQSSRYLVKRTGEKVFLECVQDMDHENMFWYRQDPGLGLRLIYFSYDVKMKEKGDIPEGYSVSREKKERFSLILESASTNQTSMYLCASSLYRTTAGDDTQYFGPGTRLTVL.

The chain recombines TRBV16 with TRBJ2-3, with 8 bases identical to TRBD2. J lost 5 bases, V lost 0 bases, and 7 bases had no gene match. Germline CDR1 reads KGHSY; CDR2 reads FQNENV. The CDR3 sequence is 16 residues long. The CDR3 DNA reads as TGTGCCAGCAGCCAATCGAGCGGGGGCAGGGGAGATACGCAGTATTTT. Translated, it gives CASSQSSGGRGDTQYF.